This TCR beta chain was sequenced for a study of blood T cells in healthy people across ages. The use of a sample-barcoded 5' primer and a J-beta primer mix characterized a second PCR of roughly 7 to 11 cycles. Each CDR3 protein gets one entry after TCRdb re-called the 5' RACE reads with MiXCR. The sample contains about 540,000 distinct CDR3 sequences, 24% of which appear only once. CDR1 and CDR2 from the germline V gene are MNHEY and SMNVEV (reference sequence). The CDR3 has 15 amino acids. As for this clonotype: An end of the junction does not agree with germline; a read error may underlie this.

The same sample was also studied in work on T cells of mothers and their children.

The chain combines TRBV27 with TRBJ1-5, with 7 bases that match TRBD1. The sample was blood. The receptor was isolated from a boy younger than 18 in good health. The CDR3 region has the DNA TGTGCCAGCAGTGGCATGGGACAGACTAATCCGCCCCAGCATTTT. Translating it yields CASSGMGQTNPPQHF.